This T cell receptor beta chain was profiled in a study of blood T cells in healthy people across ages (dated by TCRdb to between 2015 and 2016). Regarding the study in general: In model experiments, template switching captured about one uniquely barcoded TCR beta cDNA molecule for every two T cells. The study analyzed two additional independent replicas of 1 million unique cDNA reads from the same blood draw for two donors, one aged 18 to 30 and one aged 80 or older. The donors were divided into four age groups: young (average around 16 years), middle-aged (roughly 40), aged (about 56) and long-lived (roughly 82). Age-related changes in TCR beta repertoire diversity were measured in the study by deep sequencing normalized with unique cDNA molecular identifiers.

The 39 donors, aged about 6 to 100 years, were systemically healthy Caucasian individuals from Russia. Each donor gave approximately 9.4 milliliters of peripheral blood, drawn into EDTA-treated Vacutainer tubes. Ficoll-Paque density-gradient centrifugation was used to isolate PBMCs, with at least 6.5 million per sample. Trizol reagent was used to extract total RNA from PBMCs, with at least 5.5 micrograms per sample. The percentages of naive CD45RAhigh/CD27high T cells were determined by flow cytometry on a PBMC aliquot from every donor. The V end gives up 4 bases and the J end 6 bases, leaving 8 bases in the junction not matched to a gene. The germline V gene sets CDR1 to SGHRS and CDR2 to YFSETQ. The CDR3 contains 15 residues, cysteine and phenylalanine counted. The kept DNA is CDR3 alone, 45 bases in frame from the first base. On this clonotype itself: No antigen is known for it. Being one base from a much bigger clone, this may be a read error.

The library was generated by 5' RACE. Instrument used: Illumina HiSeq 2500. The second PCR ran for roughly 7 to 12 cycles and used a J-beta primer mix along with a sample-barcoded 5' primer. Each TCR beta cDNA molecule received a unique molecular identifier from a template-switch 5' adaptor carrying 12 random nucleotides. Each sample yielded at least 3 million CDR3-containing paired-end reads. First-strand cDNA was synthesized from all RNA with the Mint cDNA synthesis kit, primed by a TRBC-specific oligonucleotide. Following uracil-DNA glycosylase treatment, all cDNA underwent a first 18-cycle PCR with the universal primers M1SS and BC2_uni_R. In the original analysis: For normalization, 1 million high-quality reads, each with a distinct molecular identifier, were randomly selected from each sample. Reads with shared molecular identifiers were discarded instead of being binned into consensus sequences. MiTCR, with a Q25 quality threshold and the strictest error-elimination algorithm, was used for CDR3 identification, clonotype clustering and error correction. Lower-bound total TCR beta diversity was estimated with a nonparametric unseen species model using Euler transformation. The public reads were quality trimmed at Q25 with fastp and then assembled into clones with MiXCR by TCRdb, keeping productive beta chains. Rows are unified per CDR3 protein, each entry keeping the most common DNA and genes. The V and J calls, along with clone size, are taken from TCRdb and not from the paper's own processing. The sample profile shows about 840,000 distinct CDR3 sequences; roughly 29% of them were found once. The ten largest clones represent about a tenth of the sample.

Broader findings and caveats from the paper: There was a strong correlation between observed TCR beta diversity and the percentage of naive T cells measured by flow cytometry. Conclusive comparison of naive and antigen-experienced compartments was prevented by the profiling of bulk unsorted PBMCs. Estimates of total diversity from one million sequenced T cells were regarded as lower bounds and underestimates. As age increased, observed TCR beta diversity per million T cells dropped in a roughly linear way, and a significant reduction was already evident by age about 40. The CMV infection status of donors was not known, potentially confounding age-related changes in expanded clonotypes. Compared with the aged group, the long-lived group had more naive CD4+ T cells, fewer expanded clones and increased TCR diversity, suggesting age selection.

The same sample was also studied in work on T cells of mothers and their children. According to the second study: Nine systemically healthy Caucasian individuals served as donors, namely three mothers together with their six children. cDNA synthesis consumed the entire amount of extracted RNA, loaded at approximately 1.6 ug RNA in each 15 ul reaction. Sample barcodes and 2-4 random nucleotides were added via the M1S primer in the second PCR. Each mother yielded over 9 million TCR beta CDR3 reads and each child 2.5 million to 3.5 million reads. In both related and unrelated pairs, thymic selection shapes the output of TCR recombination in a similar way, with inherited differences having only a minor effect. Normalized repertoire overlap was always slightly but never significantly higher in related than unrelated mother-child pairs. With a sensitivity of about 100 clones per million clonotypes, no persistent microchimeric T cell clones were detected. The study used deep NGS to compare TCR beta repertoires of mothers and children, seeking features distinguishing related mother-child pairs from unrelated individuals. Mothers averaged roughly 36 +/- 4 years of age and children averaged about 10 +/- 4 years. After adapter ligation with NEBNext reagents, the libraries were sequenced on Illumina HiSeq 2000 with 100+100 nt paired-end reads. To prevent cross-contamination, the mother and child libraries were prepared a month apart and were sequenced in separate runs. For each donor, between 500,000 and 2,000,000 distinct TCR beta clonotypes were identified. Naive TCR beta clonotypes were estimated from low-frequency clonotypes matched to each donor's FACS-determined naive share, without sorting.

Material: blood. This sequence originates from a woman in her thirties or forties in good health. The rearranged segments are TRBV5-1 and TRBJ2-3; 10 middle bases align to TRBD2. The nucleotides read TGCGCCAGCAGCCGCAATAGCGGGGGGCGCGATACGCAGTATTTT. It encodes CASSRNSGGRDTQYF.